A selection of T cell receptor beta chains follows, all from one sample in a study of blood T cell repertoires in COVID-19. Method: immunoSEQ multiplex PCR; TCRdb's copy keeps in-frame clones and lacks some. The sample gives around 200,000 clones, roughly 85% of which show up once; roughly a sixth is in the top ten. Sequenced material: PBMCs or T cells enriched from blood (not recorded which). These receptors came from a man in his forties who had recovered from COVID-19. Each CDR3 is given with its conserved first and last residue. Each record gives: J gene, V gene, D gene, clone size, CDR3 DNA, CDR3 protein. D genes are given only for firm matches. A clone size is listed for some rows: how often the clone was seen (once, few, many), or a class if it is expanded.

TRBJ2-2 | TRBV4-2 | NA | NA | TGTGCCAGCGGAAGGGGCCAGAACACCGGGGAGCTGTTTTTT | CASGRGQNTGELFF
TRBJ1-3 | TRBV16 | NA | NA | TGTGCCAGCAGCCCGTTTCAGGGGACTGGAAACACCATATATTTT | CASSPFQGTGNTIYF
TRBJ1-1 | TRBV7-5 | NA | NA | TGTGCCAGAAGCTTAGAAGGGGACAGATCGTCGAACACTGAAGCTTTCTTT | CARSLEGDRSSNTEAFF
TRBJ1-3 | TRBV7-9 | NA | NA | TGTGCCAGCAGCTTACTCAGCTCTGGAAACACCATATATTTT | CASSLLSSGNTIYF
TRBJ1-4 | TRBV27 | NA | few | TGTGCCAGCACAGCAACTAATGAAAAACTGTTTTTT | CASTATNEKLFF
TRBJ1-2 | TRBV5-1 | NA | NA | TGCGCCAGCAGCTTGGTTGGGGGGATGGATGGCTACACCTTC | CASSLVGGMDGYTF
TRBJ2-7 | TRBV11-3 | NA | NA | TGTGCCAGCAGCTTCGGTCCTCAAGGGGCCCTTGGAGAGCAGTACTTC | CASSFGPQGALGEQYF
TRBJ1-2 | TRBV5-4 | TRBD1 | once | TGTGCCAGCAGCTTAACAGGGGGCGAAGGCTATGGCTACACCTTC | CASSLTGGEGYGYTF
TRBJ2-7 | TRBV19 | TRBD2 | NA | TGTGCCAGTAGCGCACCGCGGGAGTCGATCTACGAGCAGTACTTC | CASSAPRESIYEQYF
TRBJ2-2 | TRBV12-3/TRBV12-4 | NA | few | TGTGCCAGCAGTCTGGACTCGGTCGGGGAGCTGTTTTTT | CASSLDSVGELFF
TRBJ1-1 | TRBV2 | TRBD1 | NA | TGTGCCAGCAGTCGGGACAGGGGGCAGACTGAAGCTTTCTTT | CASSRDRGQTEAFF
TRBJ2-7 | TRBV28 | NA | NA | TGTGCCAGCAGTTTACACGTCAGGAGGCTAGCGCGCTACGAGCAGTACTTC | CASSLHVRRLARYEQYF
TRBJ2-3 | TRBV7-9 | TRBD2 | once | TGTGCCAGCAGCCCGCCGGGACTAGCGGGAGCCACAGATACGCAGTATTTT | CASSPPGLAGATDTQYF
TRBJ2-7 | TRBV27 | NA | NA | TGTGCCAGCAGTTTAACACGGAGTCCTGTGTACGAGCAGTACTTC | CASSLTRSPVYEQYF
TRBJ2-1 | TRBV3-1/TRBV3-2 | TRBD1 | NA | TGTGCCAGCAGCCAGGGACAGGGTGCGAATGAGCAGTTCTTC | CASSQGQGANEQFF
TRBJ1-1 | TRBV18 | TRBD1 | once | TGTGCCAGCTCACCACAGCACAGGGGAAACACTGAAGCTTTCTTT | CASSPQHRGNTEAFF
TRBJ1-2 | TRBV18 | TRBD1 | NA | TGTGCCAGCTCACTGGGACAGGGGAACAACTATGGCTACACCTTC | CASSLGQGNNYGYTF
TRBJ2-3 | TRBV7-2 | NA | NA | TGTGCCAGCAGCTTAGTGTCCGCGACAGATACGCAGTATTTT | CASSLVSATDTQYF
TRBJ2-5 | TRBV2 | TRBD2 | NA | TGTGCCAAGAGGGCTAGCGGGGAGACCCAGTACTTC | CAKRASGETQYF
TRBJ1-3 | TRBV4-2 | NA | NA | TGTGCCAGCAGCTCCGGGACAAGCTCTGGAAACACCATATATTTT | CASSSGTSSGNTIYF
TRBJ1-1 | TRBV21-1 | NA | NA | TGTGCCAGCAGCAATGGGACAGGGTCAGCTTTCTTT | CASSNGTGSAFF
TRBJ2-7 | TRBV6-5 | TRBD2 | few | TGTGCCAGCAAAAAGACTAGCGACCACGAGCAGTACTTC | CASKKTSDHEQYF
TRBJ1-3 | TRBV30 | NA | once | TGTGCCTGGAGGGGCCCGGACAGCATCTCTGGAAACACCATATATTTT | CAWRGPDSISGNTIYF
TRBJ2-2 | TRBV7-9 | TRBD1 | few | TGTGCCAGCAGCTCGAGGGACAGGGTGGGCACCGGGGAGCTGTTTTTT | CASSSRDRVGTGELFF
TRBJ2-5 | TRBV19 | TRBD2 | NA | TGTGCCAGTAGTATTGCGGGAGGGGAGACCCAGTACTTC | CASSIAGGETQYF
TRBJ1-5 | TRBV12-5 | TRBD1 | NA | TGTGCTAGTGGAATGACAGGGGATCAGCCCCAGCATTTT | CASGMTGDQPQHF
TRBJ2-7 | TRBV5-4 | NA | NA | TGTGCCAGCAGCTTTTCTCCCTACGAGCAGTACTTC | CASSFSPYEQYF
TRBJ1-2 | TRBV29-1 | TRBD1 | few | TGCAGCGTTGAACACGAACCAGAGGGGACAGGGAGTTACTATGGCTACACCTTC | CSVEHEPEGTGSYYGYTF
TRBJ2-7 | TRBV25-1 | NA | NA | TGTGCCAGCAGTGAGGACTCCGCCCGGACTTGGAACGAGCAGTACTTC | CASSEDSARTWNEQYF
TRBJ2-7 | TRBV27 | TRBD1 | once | TGTGCCAGCAGTCAACTACGCCCGCGACAGGGGTCCTACGAGCAGTACTTC | CASSQLRPRQGSYEQYF
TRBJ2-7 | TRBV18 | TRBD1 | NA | TGTGCCAGCTCTCCACCTAGACAGGGGAAAGACGAGCAGTACTTC | CASSPPRQGKDEQYF
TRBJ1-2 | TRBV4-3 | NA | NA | TGCGCCAGCAGCCAAGTTGAGGGAACTAACTATGGCTACACCTTC | CASSQVEGTNYGYTF
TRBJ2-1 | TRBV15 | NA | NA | TGTGCCACCAGCAGAGATAGGTTGGCGGATAGGGGATTAAGCTACAATGAGCAGTTCTTC | CATSRDRLADRGLSYNEQFF
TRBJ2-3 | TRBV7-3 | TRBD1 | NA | TGTGCCAGCAGCTTAACAGGGGGCGTCACAGATACGCAGTATTTT | CASSLTGGVTDTQYF
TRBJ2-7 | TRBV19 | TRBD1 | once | TGTGCCAGTAGGACCACAGGGGGTGGTATCTACGAGCAGTACTTC | CASRTTGGGIYEQYF
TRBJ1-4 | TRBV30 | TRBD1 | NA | TGTGCCTGGAGTGTGGGACAGCTCAATGAAAAACTGTTTTTT | CAWSVGQLNEKLFF
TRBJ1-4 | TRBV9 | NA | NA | TGTGCCAGCAGCGAGGGAGGCCTGGGGGCTAATGAAAAACTGTTTTTT | CASSEGGLGANEKLFF
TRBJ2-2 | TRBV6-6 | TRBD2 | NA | TGTGCCGGTAGCGGGAGGGAGGCCGGGGAGCTGTTTTTT | CAGSGREAGELFF
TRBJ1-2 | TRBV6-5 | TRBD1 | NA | TGTGCCAGCAGTCGTACTCCGGACAGGAGCTATGGCTACACCTTC | CASSRTPDRSYGYTF
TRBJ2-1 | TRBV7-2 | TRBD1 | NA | TGTGCCAGCAGCCCTAGGACAGGGGGCAATGAGCAGTTCTTC | CASSPRTGGNEQFF
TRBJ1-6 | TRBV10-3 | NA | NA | TGTGCCATCAGTGAATTTCAGGGGAGTGTAGGTTCACCCCTCCACTTT | CAISEFQGSVGSPLHF
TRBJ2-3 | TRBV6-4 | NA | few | TGTGCCAGCGCCCCAAGCGGCACCACCTATACGCAGTATTTT | CASAPSGTTYTQYF
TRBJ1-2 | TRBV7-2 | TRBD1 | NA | TGTGCCAGCAGCGCGGGACAGGGTTCCTATGGCTACACCTTC | CASSAGQGSYGYTF